This T cell receptor beta chain was sequenced in a study of cytomegalovirus exposure and HLA in healthy donors. V was trimmed by 8 bases and J by 0 bases, leaving 7 bases between them. The CDR3 has 12 residues. Germline-derived CDR1 and CDR2 are LNHDA and SQIVND (reference sequence). PCR involved 60 Vbeta and 13 Jbeta primers. Generated by immunoSEQ multiplex PCR, the TCRdb table keeps only in-frame clones and is missing some. The profile shows about 190,000 clones, less than 85% of them singletons. J is TRBJ1-1 and V is TRBV19, with no clear D. Sequenced: PBMCs. This receptor was identified in a boy between 10 and 17 years old in good health and CMV-seronegative. The CDR3 loop reads CASLNMNTEAFF. The CDR3 region has the DNA TGTGCCAGTTTGAACATGAACACTGAAGCTTTCTTT.